The 23 T cell receptor beta chains given below trace back to one sample, sequenced in a study of blood T cell repertoires in COVID-19. Profiling relied on immunoSEQ multiplex PCR, and the TCRdb table lists in-frame clones only, not all of them. The data contain nearly 300,000 clones, around 88% of them singletons. The specimen was peripheral blood. The receptor set was obtained from a woman in her 30s who had recovered from COVID-19.

In its sample, this clone was seen once. The CDR3 here is CASSLAYGTALTDTQYF. The CDR3 nucleotides read TGTGCCAGCAGCTTAGCATACGGGACAGCCCTCACAGATACGCAGTATTTT. The V and J genes are TRBV11-3 and TRBJ2-3; TRBD1 matches 7 bases. V shed 1 base and J 2 bases; nucleotides not matched to a gene: 9. The germline gives CDR1 SGHNT, CDR2 YENEEA. The CDR3 length is 17 residues.

The rearrangement links TRBV6-2 or TRBV6-3 to TRBJ1-5; 9 bases are a match to TRBD1. The V gene's germline CDR1 is MNHEY and CDR2 SVGEGT. V shed 5 bases and J 6 bases; nucleotides not matched to a gene: 5. CDR3 length equals 14 residues. The CDR3 protein is CASSRTGESQPQHF. The CDR3 DNA is TGTGCCAGCAGTCGGACAGGGGAAAGTCAGCCCCAGCATTTT.

The V gene is TRBV3-1 (or the pseudogene TRBV3-2), the J gene TRBJ2-1, with a tentative D call TRBD1 (5 bases). V was clipped by 6 bases and J by 9 bases, with 12 bases between them. This CDR3 is 12 amino acids long. Germline assignment: CDR1 LGHDT and CDR2 YNNKEL (reference sequence). DNA for the CDR3: TGTGCCAGCAGTCTCCAGGGTGGTGAGCAGTTCTTC. Amino acid sequence: CASSLQGGEQFF.

The chain uses TRBV7-8 and TRBJ2-3; D not resolved. The CDR3 consists of 13 residues. CDR1 is SGHVS and CDR2 is FQNEAQ in the germline V gene. Trimming removed 7 bases from V and 8 bases from J, with 16 bases in between. The CDR3 loop reads CASTRFVSGTQYF. The CDR3 nucleotides are TGTGCCAGCACCCGGTTTGTGTCCGGTACGCAGTATTTT.

The chain recombines TRBV19 with TRBJ1-2, with D possibly matching TRBD1 (5 bases). Germline loops: CDR1 LNHDA, CDR2 SQIVND (reference sequence). Trimming stripped 6 bases from V and 8 bases from J, with 19 bases between. The CDR3 runs 14 residues. As DNA, the CDR3 is TGTGCCAGTAGCTCTTCGTTGCAGGGAAGAGGCTACACCTTC. Translating gives CASSSSLQGRGYTF.

The rearrangement joins TRBV30 to TRBJ2-3; TRBD2 agrees at 10 bases. V dropped 5 bases and J dropped 2; count of bases not matched to a gene: 4. The CDR3 consists of 14 residues. CDR1 and CDR2 (germline): GTSNPN, SVGIG (reference sequence). In DNA, the CDR3 is TGTGCCTGGGTTAGCGGGGGGAACACAGATACGCAGTATTTT. Protein sequence: CAWVSGGNTDTQYF.

The V and J genes are TRBV28 and TRBJ1-5; D not resolved. The CDR3 consists of 13 residues. The V gene lost 8 bases and the J gene lost 7 bases, with 15 bases spanning the gap. The germline V gene encodes CDR1 MDHEN and CDR2 SYDVKM. CDR3 protein: CASSRFAVQPQHF. Here the CDR3 DNA reads TGTGCCAGCTCCCGATTTGCGGTCCAGCCCCAGCATTTT.

This clone has just one count. V and J are TRBV30 and TRBJ2-5; TRBD1 might be the D (5 bases). CDR1 is GTSNPN and CDR2 is SVGIG in the germline V gene (reference sequence). The V and J ends lost 4 bases and 1 base respectively, with 13 bases between them. CDR3 length equals 14 residues. CDR3 nucleotides: TGTGCCTGGACCAGGGCCCAAACCCAAGAGACCCAGTACTTC. This codes for CAWTRAQTQETQYF.

The chain joins TRBV7-9 to TRBJ1-4; D is ambiguous. Germline loops: CDR1 SEHNR, CDR2 FQNEAQ (reference sequence). V lost 5 bases and J 4 bases, leaving 14 bases between the germline ends. This CDR3 contains 15 residues. DNA of the CDR3: TGTGCCAGCAGCCCCCCGGACGGACTTAATGAAAAACTGTTTTTT. Protein product: CASSPPDGLNEKLFF.

The chain joins TRBV11-1 to TRBJ2-1; 9 nucleotides match TRBD1. Germline assignment: CDR1 SGHAT and CDR2 FQDESV (reference sequence). Trimming took 6 bases from V and 6 from J; bases not matched to a gene: 9. The CDR3 has 15 amino acids. CDR3: CASSQRDRVGNEQFF. CDR3 coding DNA: TGTGCCAGCAGTCAGCGGGACAGGGTGGGCAATGAGCAGTTCTTC.

The chain is built from TRBV5-1 and TRBJ2-7; 10 bases map to TRBD2. Trimming took 0 bases from V and 2 from J; bases not matched to a gene: 5. The CDR3 runs to 16 residues. CDR1 and CDR2 (germline): SGHRS, YFSETQ. The CDR3 sequence is CASSLGGSGGTYEQYF. DNA of the CDR3: TGCGCCAGCAGCTTGGGAGGTAGCGGGGGGACCTACGAGCAGTACTTC.

Details on this clone: The sample has other DNA sequences that encode this CDR3 too. The rearrangement uses TRBV27 and TRBJ2-7; possibly TRBD1 for D (5 bases). V lost 4 bases and J 2 bases, leaving 12 bases between the germline ends. The V gene's germline CDR1 is MNHEY and CDR2 SMNVEV (reference sequence). This CDR3 has 14 residues. The CDR3 DNA follows: TGTGCCAGCAGTTGGGCAGGGAATCCCTACGAGCAGTACTTC. Translating it yields CASSWAGNPYEQYF.

The chain is built from TRBV24-1 and TRBJ1-2; the match to TRBD1 covers 10 bases. CDR1 KGHDR and CDR2 SFDVKD come from the germline V gene. V shed 9 bases, J shed 2 bases, and the junction held 11 bases outside the gene matches. CDR3 length: 16 residues. The CDR3 DNA is TGTGCCACCCAAGGAGTGGGACAGGGGCTCAACTATGGCTACACCTTC. Translation gives CATQGVGQGLNYGYTF.

As concerns this clone: Other nucleotide sequences from this sample produce the same CDR3. This chain links TRBV9 with TRBJ1-2; TRBD1 matches at 8 bases. With V trimmed by 0 bases and J by 2 bases, 0 bases remained unmatched. This CDR3 spans 14 amino acids. Per germline, CDR1 SGDLS and CDR2 YYNGEE. The CDR3 DNA reads as TGTGCCAGCAGCGTAGGACAGGGGAACTATGGCTACACCTTC. Its protein is CASSVGQGNYGYTF.

This rearrangement joins TRBV5-1 to TRBJ2-2; tentatively, D is TRBD1 (6 bases). In germline, CDR1 is SGHRS, CDR2 YFSETQ. The CDR3 is made up of 14 amino acids. Trimming took 0 bases from V and 7 from J, leaving 10 bases between them. The CDR3 loop reads CASSLDRVVGELFF. CDR3 nucleotides: TGCGCCAGCAGCTTGGACAGGGTCGTCGGGGAGCTGTTTTTT.

This clone is a singleton in its sample. This chain links TRBV28 with TRBJ1-2, with TRBD1 matching over 7 bases. The germline V gene encodes CDR1 MDHEN and CDR2 SYDVKM. CDR3 length equals 14 residues. V trimming: 5 bases; J trimming: 4 bases; junction bases outside the gene matches: 7. DNA for the CDR3: TGTGCCAGCAGTCCGGGAGGGGGCCGCTATGGCTACACCTTC. This gives the protein CASSPGGGRYGYTF.

The V and J genes are TRBV7-9 and TRBJ1-5; D not resolved. CDR3 size: 15 residues. V lost 2 bases and J lost 6, with 14 bases in between. CDR1 SEHNR and CDR2 FQNEAQ come from the germline V gene (reference sequence). In DNA form, the CDR3 reads TGTGCCAGCAGCTTATACGCGGGTGGGAGTCAGCCCCAGCATTTT. Residues: CASSLYAGGSQPQHF. Full variable domain (rest looked up from reference TRBV7-9 and TRBJ1-5): DTGVSQNPRHKITKRGQNVTFRCDPISEHNRLYWYRQTLGQGPEFLTYFQNEAQLEKSRLLSDRFSAERPKGSFSTLEIQRTEQGDSAMYLCASSLYAGGSQPQHFGDGTRLSIL.

The chain joins TRBV5-4 to TRBJ2-5, with TRBD1 matching over 7 bases. V dropped 4 bases and J dropped 0; count of bases not matched to a gene: 3. Germline assignment: CDR1 SGHNT and CDR2 YYREEE (reference sequence). The CDR3 loop spans 14 amino acids. The CDR3 sequence: CASSPDRDQETQYF. Written as DNA, the CDR3 is TGTGCCAGCAGCCCCGACAGGGACCAAGAGACCCAGTACTTC. Variable domain in full (rest from reference TRBV5-4 and TRBJ2-5): ETGVTQSPTHLIKTRGQQVTLRCSSQSGHNTVSWYQQALGQGPQFIFQYYREEENGRGNFPPRFSGLQFPNYSSELNVNALELDDSALYLCASSPDRDQETQYFGPGTRLLVL.

V is TRBV2 and J is TRBJ1-5, with unresolved D. Germline CDR1 SNHLY, CDR2 FYNNEI. Trimming shortened V by 4 bases and J by 6 bases, and 10 bases separated the two germline ends. This CDR3 spans 13 amino acids. This CDR3 is CASSVAQSQPQHF. CDR3 DNA: TGTGCCAGCAGTGTGGCTCAAAGTCAGCCCCAGCATTTT.

The genes are TRBV1 and TRBJ1-2; the table assigns TRBD1, which was not confirmed against the DNA. TRBV1 is termed a pseudogene. The CDR3 consists of 16 residues. CDR3 nucleotides: TGCACCAGCAGCCTCCGGACACTCCCCACTAACTATGGCTACACCTTC. This encodes CTSSLRTLPTNYGYTF.

The V call is TRBV28, the J call TRBJ2-7; 9 bases fit TRBD2. CDR1 MDHEN and CDR2 SYDVKM come from the germline V gene. V shed 4 bases and J 3 bases; nucleotides not matched to a gene: 7. The CDR3 totals 15 residues. In DNA, the CDR3 is TGTGCCAGCAGTTCCCCGGGACTAGCTGGCTACGAGCAGTACTTC. Protein sequence: CASSSPGLAGYEQYF.

This clone was detected many times. This chain joins TRBV2 and TRBJ2-3; 9 bases are shared with TRBD2. The CDR3 sequence is 15 residues long. Looked up from germline, CDR1 is SNHLY and CDR2 is FYNNEI. V was pared by 4 bases and J by 3 bases, with 5 bases of the junction left unmatched. This CDR3 reads CASSVSGGPTDTQYF. CDR3 sequence (DNA): TGTGCCAGCAGTGTTAGCGGGGGTCCGACAGATACGCAGTATTTT.

CDR3 loop: CASSFDGVGDTQYF. The CDR3 DNA sequence: TGTGCCAGCAGTTTCGATGGAGTGGGAGATACGCAGTATTTT. The chain couples TRBV28 to TRBJ2-3; D call uncertain. The V end was cut by 3 bases, the J end by 5 bases, with 12 bases between. Germline V gives CDR1 MDHEN, CDR2 SYDVKM. This CDR3 is 14 amino acids long. Drawing the rest from reference TRBV28 and TRBJ2-3, the complete variable domain is DVKVTQSSRYLVKRTGEKVFLECVQDMDHENMFWYRQDPGLGLRLIYFSYDVKMKEKGDIPEGYSVSREKKERFSLILESASTNQTSMYLCASSFDGVGDTQYFGPGTRLTVL.